This T cell receptor beta chain is drawn from a study of early stage breast cancer tumors. Here immunoSEQ multiplex PCR was the method, and the copy in TCRdb shows in-frame clones only, minus some. The repertoire holds 25,000 to 30,000 clones, with roughly three fifths as singletons. J gave up 5 bases and V 1 base, and 2 bases lay outside the gene matches. The germline gives CDR1 SGHDT, CDR2 YYEEEE. This CDR3 spans 15 amino acids. The rearrangement links TRBV5-6 to TRBJ2-1, with 11 positions matching TRBD2. The sequencing input was breast tumor tissue. This TCR was sampled from a person between 50 and 60 years old with breast cancer. Here the CDR3 DNA reads TGTGCCAGCAGCTTGCCGGGACTAGCGGACAATGAGCAGTTCTTC. Translated: CASSLPGLADNEQFF.